The clone carrying this T cell receptor (beta chain) was picked up a small number of times. Its antigen is unidentified. The data are from a study of cytomegalovirus exposure and HLA in healthy donors. Study-wide points: Listed as cytomegalovirus-associated were over 150 TCR beta chains. Donor immune exposure was known only as CMV serostatus. A later analysis associated roughly 15,000 TCR beta sequences with HLA alleles at a 0.05 false discovery rate. A later analysis, which compared TCR beta chains of equal frequency, found the HLA-associated ones more clonally expanded.

The CDR3 has 15 residues. The V and J ends lost 2 bases and 1 base, in that order; junction bases with no gene match: 3. Germline V gives CDR1 MNHNS, CDR2 SASEGT. PCR amplification relied on 60 Vbeta primers (plus 13 Jbeta primers). The protocol was immunoSEQ multiplex PCR, while the TCRdb copy is restricted to in-frame clones and leaves out a portion. This repertoire shows about 130,000 clones, just over 70% found once; its top ten account for 2.6%. The clonotype comes from an older woman in good health and CMV-seropositive. This chain uses TRBV6-1 with TRBJ1-1; TRBD1 matches at 8 bases. The material sequenced was PBMCs. CDR3 in amino acids: CASSEYGQGNTEAFF. CDR3 coding DNA: TGTGCCAGCAGTGAATATGGACAGGGGAACACTGAAGCTTTCTTT.